One sample yielded the 16 T cell receptor beta chains listed below, sequenced in a study of OX40 agonist ivuxolimab in advanced cancers. The table came from immunoSEQ multiplex PCR; TCRdb's copy has only in-frame clones and leaves some out. Of some 73,000 clones listed, 85% to 90% were seen once; the top ten hold about 8%. Sample: CD4+ or CD8+ T cells sorted from blood, taken in a trial of the OX40 agonist ivuxolimab. The receptor set was obtained from an adult with an advanced solid tumor such as melanoma, head and neck, liver or kidney cancer.

The chain uses TRBV19 and TRBJ1-5; D may be TRBD1 (5 bases). Germline loops: CDR1 LNHDA, CDR2 SQIVND (reference sequence). This CDR3 has 16 amino acids. The V end was cut by 11 bases, the J end by 1 base, with 21 bases between. The DNA for the CDR3 is TGTGCCTCGAAGCGGCAGGGCCTAGGCAGCAATCAGCCCCAGCATTTT. Protein: CASKRQGLGSNQPQHF.

This CDR3 is CASSEGTGVNSPLHF. The CDR3 DNA follows: TGTGCCAGCAGTGAGGGGACAGGGGTTAATTCACCCCTCCACTTT. V usage is TRBV6-4 and J usage is TRBJ1-6; 10 bases fit TRBD1. Germline CDR1 and CDR2: MRHNA and SNTAGT. This CDR3 has 15 residues. With 3 bases clipped from V and 6 bases from J, the junction kept 2 bases outside the gene matches.

The gene calls are TRBV11-2 and TRBJ2-7; no clear D gene. Deletions cut 2 bases from V and 2 bases from J, with 7 bases between. Germline V gene data show CDR1 as SGHAT and CDR2 as FQNNGV. The CDR3 covers 13 residues. CDR3 protein: CASSLSTAYEQYF. In DNA, the CDR3 is TGTGCCAGCAGCTTATCCACCGCCTACGAGCAGTACTTC.

This sequence joins TRBV30 and TRBJ2-7; possibly TRBD1 for D (6 bases). V dropped 0 bases and J dropped 5 bases, with 11 bases sitting between them. The CDR3 extends over 13 amino acids. Germline values: CDR1 GTSNPN, CDR2 SVGIG (reference sequence). The CDR3 spells CAWSVSRGNEQYF. The CDR3 nucleotides are TGTGCCTGGAGTGTTTCGAGGGGGAACGAGCAGTACTTC.

The chain employs TRBV5-1 and TRBJ1-4; D gene ambiguous. This CDR3 has 14 amino acids. The ends were cut back, 4 bases at V and 7 bases at J, with 14 bases in the middle. Germline CDR1 is SGHRS and CDR2 is YFSETQ. CDR3 region: CASSARALFEKLFF. CDR3 coding DNA: TGCGCCAGCAGCGCTCGGGCCCTTTTTGAAAAACTGTTTTTT.

The genes are TRBV5-4 and TRBJ2-2, with 7 bases fitting TRBD1. V was clipped by 4 bases and J by 5 bases; unmatched bases: 2. This CDR3 has 13 residues. Germline V gene sequence: CDR1 SGHNT, CDR2 YYREEE (reference sequence). The CDR3 DNA is TGTGCCAGCAGCATACAGGGGACCGGGGAGCTGTTTTTT. Translation gives CASSIQGTGELFF.

This clone was seen only a few times. The CDR3 DNA sequence: TGTGCCAGCAGTGAACTAGCGGTAGGGGAGACCCAGTACTTC. As protein: CASSELAVGETQYF. This sequence joins TRBV6-5 and TRBJ2-5; 8 bases fit TRBD2. Losses at the gene ends were 5 bases for V and 5 bases for J; bases not matched to a gene: 7. CDR1 and CDR2 from the germline V gene are MNHEY and SVGAGI. This CDR3 comprises 14 residues.

The chain joins TRBV7-9 to TRBJ2-3; 9 positions agree with TRBD2. V lost 6 bases, J lost 3 bases, and 4 bases stayed unmatched. The CDR3 has 14 residues. Germline assignment: CDR1 SEHNR and CDR2 FQNEAQ (reference sequence). CDR3 DNA sequence: TGTGCCAGCAGGTCGGGACTAGCAACAGATACGCAGTATTTT. Amino acids: CASRSGLATDTQYF.

This chain uses TRBV21-1 with TRBJ2-1; TRBD2 is taken as the D call from the table, unchecked against the DNA. TRBV21-1 is annotated as a pseudogene. The CDR3 has 14 amino acids. The CDR3 region is CASSGGRVDNEQFF. As DNA, the CDR3 is TGTGCCAGCAGCGGAGGGCGGGTTGACAATGAGCAGTTCTTC.

The chain links TRBV7-2 to TRBJ2-5; D call uncertain. The V end was cut by 5 bases, the J end by 4 bases, with 11 bases between. The CDR3 has 13 residues. Germline CDR1 and CDR2: SGHTA and FQGNSA. CDR3 coding DNA: TGTGCCAGCAGCCTCTCCCTGGGAGAGACCCAGTACTTC. Translation gives CASSLSLGETQYF.

The chain links TRBV29-1 to TRBJ1-1, with TRBD1 matching 7 bases. Losses at the gene ends were 6 bases for V and 1 base for J; bases not matched to a gene: 5. Germline assignment: CDR1 SQVTM and CDR2 ANQGSEA. The CDR3 runs 13 residues. In nucleotides, the CDR3 is TGCAGCGTAAAGGGACAGCCGAACACTGAAGCTTTCTTT. The encoded protein is CSVKGQPNTEAFF.

The chain couples TRBV14 to TRBJ2-1; TRBD2 matches at 14 bases. The CDR3 length is 15 residues. Per the germline V gene, CDR1 is SGHDN and CDR2 is FVKESK. V shed 4 bases, J shed 10 bases, and the junction held 6 bases outside the gene matches. This CDR3 reads CASSPTSGGANEQFF. DNA of the CDR3: TGTGCCAGCAGCCCGACTAGCGGGGGGGCAAACGAGCAGTTCTTC.

This chain connects TRBV29-1 to TRBJ1-5, with D possibly matching TRBD1 (5 bases). Per the germline V gene, CDR1 is SQVTM and CDR2 is ANQGSEA. The length of the CDR3 is 15 residues. The V end lost 4 bases, the J end lost 3 bases, and 16 bases lay between the germline ends. CDR3 nucleotide sequence: TGCAGCGTTGCCAAGGCTGGGGGTACCAATCAGCCCCAGCATTTT. The encoded protein is CSVAKAGGTNQPQHF. The whole variable domain, filled in from reference TRBV29-1 and TRBJ1-5, reads SAVISQKPSRDICQRGTSLTIQCQVDSQVTMMFWYRQQPGQSLTLIATANQGSEATYESGFVIDKFPISRPNLTFSTLTVSNMSPEDSSIYLCSVAKAGGTNQPQHFGDGTRLSIL.

The chain joins TRBV7-3 to TRBJ1-1, with 7 positions matching TRBD1. Germline V gene data show CDR1 as SGHTA and CDR2 as FQGTGA. The V gene end was trimmed by 3 bases and the J gene end by 4 bases; junction bases not matched to a gene: 14. The CDR3 is 17 residues long. The CDR3 bases are TGTGCCAGCAGCTTCGTGACCGGGACAGAGAGGAGCACTGAAGCTTTCTTT. It yields the protein CASSFVTGTERSTEAFF.

This clone appeared once. The chain couples TRBV2 to TRBJ1-2; D is possibly TRBD1 (5 bases). Trimming shortened V by 8 bases and J by 2 bases, and 21 bases separated the two germline ends. Germline V gene data show CDR1 as SNHLY and CDR2 as FYNNEI. CDR3 size: 16 residues. DNA for the CDR3: TGTGCCAGCCACCCGGGGCTATCCATCCCCAACTATGGCTACACCTTC. Translation gives CASHPGLSIPNYGYTF. Variable domain in full (rest from reference TRBV2 and TRBJ1-2): EPEVTQTPSHQVTQMGQEVILRCVPISNHLYFYWYRQILGQKVEFLVSFYNNEISEKSEIFDDQFSVERPDGSNFTLKIRSTKLEDSAMYFCASHPGLSIPNYGYTFGSGTRLTVV.

V usage is TRBV6-1 and J usage is TRBJ2-7; unclear D gene. Germline V gene sequence: CDR1 MNHNS, CDR2 SASEGT. With 5 bases removed from V and 4 bases from J, the gap between germline ends came to 6 bases. This CDR3 has 11 residues. The CDR3 coding sequence is TGTGCCAGCAGTTATAGATACGAGCAGTACTTC. Amino acid sequence: CASSYRYEQYF.